The 6 T cell receptor beta chains given below trace back to one sample, sequenced in a study of cytomegalovirus exposure and HLA in healthy donors. PCR used 60 Vbeta primers and 13 Jbeta primers. Generated by immunoSEQ multiplex PCR, the TCRdb table keeps only in-frame clones and is missing some. Among under 200,000 clones, roughly four fifths were seen once, and the ten largest hold 8.5%. The sample was PBMCs. The source of these receptors is a male donor in good health and CMV-seropositive.

The genes are TRBV18 and TRBJ1-2; D may be TRBD1 (5 bases). Germline CDR1 is KGHSH and CDR2 is LQKENI. V lost 3 bases and J 5 bases, leaving 13 bases between the germline ends. The CDR3 spans 14 residues. The CDR3 sequence is CASSPGREGYGYTF. Written as DNA, the CDR3 is TGTGCCAGCTCACCCGGCAGGGAAGGGTATGGCTACACCTTC.

This rearrangement joins TRBV7-2 to TRBJ2-4, with a possible D match to TRBD2 (5 bases). Per the germline V gene, CDR1 is SGHTA and CDR2 is FQGNSA. V was cut by 5 bases and J by 4 bases, with 12 bases left in between. The length of the CDR3 is 14 residues. The CDR3 sequence: CASSPWERKNIQYF. In DNA form, the CDR3 reads TGTGCCAGCAGCCCTTGGGAGCGGAAAAACATTCAGTACTTC.

This clone was counted only a few times. The rearrangement links TRBV7-9 to TRBJ2-7; unclear D gene. Deletions cut 0 bases from V and 9 bases from J, with 12 bases between. CDR3 length equals 13 residues. Germline CDR1 reads SEHNR; CDR2 reads FQNEAQ (reference sequence). The CDR3 DNA reads TGTGCCAGCAGCTTAGCCCCGATTATGAGGCAGTACTTC. Residues: CASSLAPIMRQYF.

V gene TRBV5-4 combines with J gene TRBJ2-7; 11 bases are shared with TRBD1. Germline assignment: CDR1 SGHNT and CDR2 YYREEE (reference sequence). V lost 3 bases to trimming and J lost 1 base; unmatched junction nucleotides: 6. CDR3 length: 16 residues. CDR3 coding DNA: TGTGCCAGCAGCTCGACGGGACAGGGGGGATCCTACGAGCAGTACTTC. Its translation: CASSSTGQGGSYEQYF.

This clone was seen a handful of times. The chain couples TRBV12-1 to TRBJ1-2. TRBV12-1 is classified as a pseudogene. This CDR3 has 15 amino acids. CDR3 in DNA: TGTGCCAGCAGCCACCGAAAGGGGGGGATCTATGGCTACACCTTC. Protein sequence: CASSHRKGGIYGYTF.

The chain carries TRBV7-8 and TRBJ1-5, with unresolved D. The CDR3 is 16 residues long. Trimming took off 0 bases at V and 0 bases at J, with 9 bases between the two ends. Germline V lookup: CDR1 SGHVS, CDR2 FQNEAQ. The DNA of the CDR3 is TGTGCCAGCAGCTTAGCCCGAACAGTTAGCAATCAGCCCCAGCATTTT. It specifies CASSLARTVSNQPQHF.